This T cell receptor beta chain was identified during a study of T cell responses to AZD1222 COVID-19 vaccine. Sequenced by immunoSEQ multiplex PCR; TCRdb stores in-frame clones only, minus some. The sample holds more than 100,000 clones, roughly 88% seen once. V was pared by 7 bases and J by 4 bases, with 13 bases of the junction left unmatched. Germline CDR1 SEHNR, CDR2 FQNEAQ (reference sequence). The CDR3 totals 18 residues. This TCR derives from an adult in good health. The sequencing used peripheral blood, collected on day 0 of AZD1222 vaccination. The gene calls are TRBV7-9 and TRBJ2-3; TRBD2 aligns across 14 bases. CDR3 loop: CASTTTSGGALPPDTQYF. Here the CDR3 DNA reads TGTGCCAGCACCACGACTAGCGGGGGGGCCTTGCCCCCAGATACGCAGTATTTT. The whole variable domain, filled in from reference TRBV7-9 and TRBJ2-3, reads DTGVSQNPRHKITKRGQNVTFRCDPISEHNRLYWYRQTLGQGPEFLTYFQNEAQLEKSRLLSDRFSAERPKGSFSTLEIQRTEQGDSAMYLCASTTTSGGALPPDTQYFGPGTRLTVL.